What follows is one T cell receptor (beta chain) and its context. Its target is unknown. Naive CD8 populations comprised CD45RO-negative cells positively selected for CCR7, excluding terminally differentiated effector memory CD45RA+ cells. Adult Caucasians living in Nashville, Tennessee made up all of the donors. Authors' data handling: Filtering was not the same, since immunoSEQ gave junction-only sequences without quality scores. TCRdb's copy holds only in-frame clones and misses some; the assay was immunoSEQ multiplex PCR. The V and J calls and the clone size are those of that table, but D and trimming were determined from the DNA. The sample yields roughly 2,000,000 clones, approximately 92% seen once. The sample originates from a study of shared clonotypes between healthy human individuals. General study findings and limits: Clonotypes which were not shared had lower generation probabilities than clonotypes that all four donors shared.

CDR1 is MDHEN and CDR2 is SYDVKM in the germline V gene. The CDR3 has 12 residues. The V and J ends lost 5 bases and 3 bases respectively, with 7 bases between them. The origin of this receptor is a man aged 18 to 29 in good health. Some clones in this sample may be carry-over from other donors' samples. Sequenced sample: naive CD8+ T cells from PBMCs. The V call is TRBV28, the J call TRBJ1-1; D uncertain. CDR3 nucleotides: TGTGCCAGCAGTCCCTTCGACACTGAAGCTTTCTTT. This gives the protein CASSPFDTEAFF.